The 22 T cell receptor beta chains below come from one sample, sequenced in a study of shared clonotypes between healthy human individuals. TCRdb's copy holds only in-frame clones and misses some; the assay was immunoSEQ multiplex PCR. Of 950,000 to 1,300,000 clones in the sample, about three quarters were seen once. Sequenced input: memory CD4+ T cells sorted from blood. Subset specified: CD45RA-negative fraction. Receptors were obtained from a man younger than 35 in good health.

The V and J genes are TRBV5-6 and TRBJ2-1, with D possibly TRBD1 on 5 matching bases. Germline V gene sequence: CDR1 SGHDT, CDR2 YYEEEE. CDR3 size: 16 residues. Trimming removed 0 bases from V and 2 bases from J, with 12 bases in between. The CDR3 nucleotides read TGTGCCAGCAGCTTGGGACAGACCAGAACCTACAATGAGCAGTTCTTC. Amino acids: CASSLGQTRTYNEQFF.

The CDR3 loop reads CASRGTGQETQYF. CDR3 DNA sequence: TGTGCCAGCAGAGGGACCGGGCAAGAGACCCAGTACTTC. The chain joins TRBV7-8 to TRBJ2-5, with D perhaps matching TRBD1 or TRBD2 (5 bases each). Trimming shortened V by 6 bases and J by 2 bases, and 10 bases separated the two germline ends. The CDR3 totals 13 residues. Germline V gene data show CDR1 as SGHVS and CDR2 as FQNEAQ.

The sample holds a few counts of this clone. This chain connects TRBV15 to TRBJ1-2, with D uncertain. Between the trimmed V and J ends, which lost 6 bases and 1 base, there was a span of 9 bases. CDR1 is LNHNV and CDR2 is YYDKDF in the germline V gene (reference sequence). The CDR3 is 13 residues long. The CDR3 region has the DNA TGTGCCACCAGGGAGAGTGGTAACTATGGCTACACCTTC. Its protein is CATRESGNYGYTF.

The chain couples TRBV5-1 to TRBJ2-5; TRBD1 aligns across 12 bases. Germline V gene sequence: CDR1 SGHRS, CDR2 YFSETQ. CDR3 size: 14 residues. V shed 3 bases, J shed 5 bases, and the junction held 2 bases outside the gene matches. CDR3 nucleotides: TGCGCCAGCAGCTCGGGACAGGGGGCGGAGACCCAGTACTTC. Its translation: CASSSGQGAETQYF.

This clone was recorded a few times. Other DNA variants within this sample encode the same CDR3. This chain uses TRBV20-1 with TRBJ2-1; no reliable D call. CDR1 and CDR2 (germline): DFQATT, SNEGSKA (reference sequence). This CDR3 comprises 10 residues. V lost 3 bases to trimming and J lost 8 bases, with 5 bases between them. The CDR3 bases are TGCAGTGCTAGGGCCGATGAGCAGTTCTTC. Amino acid sequence: CSARADEQFF.

V gene TRBV18 combines with J gene TRBJ2-7; 8 nucleotides match TRBD1. V was pared by 4 bases and J by 3 bases, with 8 bases of the junction left unmatched. Germline CDR1 is KGHSH and CDR2 is LQKENI. CDR3 length: 15 amino acids. CDR3 sequence (DNA): TGTGCCAGCTCACTCGGACAGGGACCTAACTACGAGCAGTACTTC. Its translation is CASSLGQGPNYEQYF.

This clone was seen at least ten times. Additional DNA sequences in this sample encode the identical CDR3. The rearrangement joins TRBV7-9 to TRBJ1-6; 10 bases line up with TRBD1. Germline-derived CDR1 and CDR2 are SEHNR and FQNEAQ (reference sequence). This CDR3 comprises 14 residues. Germline trimming cut 3 bases from V and 9 bases from J; bases unmatched to any gene: 2. The CDR3 DNA follows: TGTGCCAGCAGCTTGGGACAGGGGAGTTCACCCCTCCACTTT. It yields the protein CASSLGQGSSPLHF.

The rearrangement joins TRBV30 to TRBJ1-3; TRBD1 is a possible D gene (5 bases). Germline V lookup: CDR1 GTSNPN, CDR2 SVGIG (reference sequence). The CDR3 contains 15 residues. Trimming stripped 5 bases from V and 2 bases from J, with 16 bases between. The DNA for the CDR3 is TGTGCCTGGGGTCTACCTCGGGGGACTGGAAACACCATATATTTT. This encodes CAWGLPRGTGNTIYF.

This clone appeared many times. The rearrangement joins TRBV27 to TRBJ2-1, with 11 bases aligning to TRBD2. This CDR3 has 14 amino acids. After removal of 5 bases from V and 7 bases from J, the junction contained 4 bases not matched to a gene. The germline CDR1 and CDR2 sequences are MNHEY and SMNVEV (reference sequence). In DNA form, the CDR3 reads TGTGCCAGCAGTCAGAGGACTAGCGGGAATGAGCAGTTCTTC. This encodes CASSQRTSGNEQFF.

V and J are TRBV30 and TRBJ2-7; the D gene is possibly TRBD2 (5 bases). V lost 3 bases and J lost 0, with 12 bases in between. Germline V lookup: CDR1 GTSNPN, CDR2 SVGIG (reference sequence). There are 14 residues in the CDR3. In DNA, the CDR3 is TGTGCCTGGAGATCGGGGTACAGCTCCTACGAGCAGTACTTC. Its protein is CAWRSGYSSYEQYF. The full variable domain, with the rest looked up from reference TRBV30 and TRBJ2-7, is SQTIHQWPATLVQPVGSPLSLECTVEGTSNPNLYWYRQAAGRGLQLLFYSVGIGQISSEVPQNLSASRPQDRQFILSSKKLLLSDSGFYLCAWRSGYSSYEQYFGPGTRLTVT.

The chain links TRBV11-2 to TRBJ2-5, with 9 positions matching TRBD2. The germline CDR1 and CDR2 sequences are SGHAT and FQNNGV. V shed 1 base, J shed 0 bases, and the junction held 9 bases outside the gene matches. The CDR3 loop spans 18 amino acids. CDR3 DNA sequence: TGTGCCAGCAGCTTAGGTAGCGGGGGAGTCGGGTACCAAGAGACCCAGTACTTC. Translation gives CASSLGSGGVGYQETQYF.

This clone has a handful of counts. The rearrangement joins TRBV18 to TRBJ2-4; 8 positions match TRBD2. The CDR3 has 13 residues. J was trimmed by 6 bases and V by 6 bases; bases with no gene match: 4. Germline CDR1 reads KGHSH; CDR2 reads LQKENI. The CDR3 sequence is CASSPGGSNIQYF. CDR3 sequence (DNA): TGTGCCAGCTCCCCGGGAGGGTCAAACATTCAGTACTTC.

The chain's CDR3 is CASSSADRLGQFF. The CDR3 coding sequence is TGTGCCAGTAGTTCTGCCGACAGGCTCGGGCAGTTCTTC. The V call is TRBV19, the J call TRBJ2-1; TRBD1 is a possible D gene (6 bases). Trimming removed 5 bases at V and 12 bases at J, with 17 bases between. Germline assignment: CDR1 LNHDA and CDR2 SQIVND (reference sequence). The CDR3 consists of 13 residues. The complete variable domain, with remaining parts taken from reference TRBV19 and TRBJ2-1, reads DGGITQSPKYLFRKEGQNVTLSCEQNLNHDAMYWYRQDPGQGLRLIYYSQIVNDFQKGDIAEGYSVSREKKESFPLTVTSAQKNPTAFYLCASSSADRLGQFFGPGTRLTVL.

The sample holds one count of this clone. The chain links TRBV7-9 to TRBJ2-4; 7 bases map to TRBD1. From germline, CDR1 is SEHNR and CDR2 FQNEAQ (reference sequence). CDR3 length: 16 residues. After removal of 5 bases from V and 0 bases from J, the junction contained 7 bases not matched to a gene. The CDR3 here is CASSPLGTVAKNIQYF. CDR3 nucleotides: TGTGCCAGCAGCCCTCTGGGGACAGTAGCCAAAAACATTCAGTACTTC.

The CDR3 coding sequence is TGTGCCAGCAGCCTCAGGGGGAACACTGAAGCTTTCTTT. Its translation: CASSLRGNTEAFF. J is TRBJ1-1 and V is TRBV5-6; TRBD1 might be the D (6 bases). This CDR3 has 13 amino acids. CDR1 and CDR2 (germline): SGHDT, YYEEEE. The ends were cut back, 4 bases at V and 1 base at J, with 8 bases in the middle.

In regard to this clone: Other DNA sequences in the same sample also yield this CDR3. This chain uses TRBV5-4 with TRBJ2-5; 7 bases map to TRBD2. CDR3 length: 13 residues. J was trimmed by 5 bases and V by 4 bases; bases with no gene match: 5. Germline CDR1 and CDR2: SGHNT and YYREEE (reference sequence). The CDR3 reads CASSPVGGETQYF. Here the CDR3 DNA reads TGTGCCAGCAGCCCGGTGGGAGGGGAGACCCAGTACTTC.

This clone has a count of ten or more. The chain is built from TRBV5-1 and TRBJ2-3; 9 bases are a match to TRBD1. Germline CDR1 and CDR2: SGHRS and YFSETQ. The CDR3 has 15 residues. Losses at the gene ends were 0 bases for V and 6 bases for J; bases not matched to a gene: 5. CDR3 residues: CASSLELDRGDTQYF. CDR3 coding DNA: TGCGCCAGCAGCTTGGAACTTGACAGGGGGGATACGCAGTATTTT.

This chain uses TRBV6-1 with TRBJ2-5; D tentatively fits TRBD1 or TRBD2 (6 bases each). Germline assignment: CDR1 MNHNS and CDR2 SASEGT. Trimming removed 6 bases at V and 5 bases at J, with 16 bases between. This CDR3 region has 14 residues. The CDR3 loop is CASSTGSGGETQYF. The CDR3 DNA follows: TGTGCCAGCAGCACAGGGTCAGGAGGGGAGACCCAGTACTTC.

V is TRBV5-1 and J is TRBJ1-1, with TRBD1 identical over 7 bases. The CDR3 extends over 17 amino acids. V was clipped by 1 base and J by 2 bases; unmatched bases: 11. Germline-derived CDR1 and CDR2 are SGHRS and YFSETQ. The CDR3 nucleotides read TGCGCCAGCAGCTTGCGAACAGGGGCAAACCTCAACACTGAAGCTTTCTTT. Translated: CASSLRTGANLNTEAFF.

A single count supports this clone. V usage is TRBV2 and J usage is TRBJ1-2; no clear D gene. The germline V gene encodes CDR1 SNHLY and CDR2 FYNNEI. Trimming took off 5 bases at V and 7 bases at J, with 14 bases between the two ends. The CDR3 is 13 residues long. As DNA, the CDR3 is TGTGCCAGCAGTTCAGACGGAGGCTCTGGCTACACCTTC. Translating it yields CASSSDGGSGYTF.

This clone was counted only a few times. This CDR3 is also generated by other DNA sequences in the sample. The chain couples TRBV7-9 to TRBJ2-1; 9 bases map to TRBD2. This CDR3 has 14 residues. The V gene end was trimmed by 3 bases and the J gene end by 6 bases; junction bases not matched to a gene: 3. The germline gives CDR1 SEHNR, CDR2 FQNEAQ (reference sequence). The CDR3 is CASSLAGGLNEQFF. In DNA form, the CDR3 reads TGTGCCAGCAGCTTGGCGGGGGGGCTCAATGAGCAGTTCTTC.

The rearrangement links TRBV11-2 to TRBJ2-2, with D perhaps matching TRBD1 (5 bases). The length of the CDR3 is 15 residues. V was pared by 1 base and J by 6 bases, with 12 bases between. Germline CDR1 reads SGHAT; CDR2 reads FQNNGV. This chain's CDR3 is CASSLVRGGAGELFF. The CDR3 coding sequence is TGTGCCAGCAGCTTAGTTAGGGGCGGCGCCGGGGAGCTGTTTTTT.